This record looks at one TCR beta chain sequence and its context. The data originate from a study of T cell changes during pregnancy in multiple sclerosis. Libraries were prepared by immunoSEQ multiplex PCR; TCRdb keeps only in-frame clonotypes and omits some of them. Altogether approximately 41,000 clones are present, roughly nine tenths being singletons, with the ten largest covering approximately 1.2%. V lost 9 bases and J lost 1, with 15 bases in between. There are 14 residues in the CDR3. Germline-derived CDR1 and CDR2 are MNHEY and SMNVEV (reference sequence). The chain is built from TRBV27 and TRBJ2-5; TRBD2 might be the D (7 bases). Sequences were derived from CD4+ T cells from peripheral blood mononuclear cells, sampled in the first trimester of pregnancy. The sequence was obtained from a female donor with multiple sclerosis, enrolled in a pregnancy study. Here the CDR3 DNA reads TGTGCCAGTTGGCGGGGGCACACCCAAGAGACCCAGTACTTC. As protein: CASWRGHTQETQYF.